This T cell receptor (beta chain) was recovered during a study of regulatory T cells in long-lasting Graves disease. Study context: Graves' patients diagnosed newly had used antithyroid drugs under 3 months. General study findings and limits: Persistent Graves' patients showed a TCR diversity that was lower than that of newly diagnosed ones. Limited sample numbers may have lowered accuracy.

Time point: newly diagnosed GD, antithyroid drugs for less than 3 months. Scientists built the TCR library using RNA that was extracted from PBMCs. The ends were cut back, 2 bases at V and 4 bases at J, with 8 bases in the middle. Germline assignment: CDR1 SGHNT and CDR2 YENEEA. The CDR3 totals 13 residues. This clonotype was picked up many times. Its antigen is not known. Arm-PCR with iRepertoire HTBI primers amplified the CDR3 regions for these TCR beta libraries. Each CDR3 protein is one row after TCRdb ran MiXCR on the multiplex PCR reads. The sample holds some 250,000 distinct CDR3 sequences, about 19% seen once.

The sequencing here drew on peripheral blood mononuclear cells (PBMCs), taken at new diagnosis, from a patient treated with antithyroid drugs. The TCR originated in a female donor with Graves disease. J is TRBJ2-5 and V is TRBV11-3; D unclear. The chain's CDR3 is CASSLPQRETQYF. The CDR3 nucleotides are TGTGCCAGCAGCTTACCCCAACGAGAGACCCAGTACTTC. The complete variable domain, with remaining parts taken from reference TRBV11-3 and TRBJ2-5, reads EAGVVQSPRYKIIEKKQPVAFWCNPISGHNTLYWYLQNLGQGPELLIRYENEEAVDDSQLPKDRFSAERLKGVDSTLKIQPAELGDSAVYLCASSLPQRETQYFGPGTRLLVL.